These 18 T cell receptor beta chains originate from one sample sequenced in a study of regulatory T cells in long-lasting Graves disease. Time point reported: newly diagnosed GD, antithyroid drugs for less than 3 months. PBMCs provided the RNA from which the TCR library was made. In building TCR beta libraries, iRepertoire HTBI primers were used together with Arm-PCR of CDR3 regions. From the multiplex PCR reads, TCRdb called clonotypes with MiXCR, one entry per CDR3 protein. The data hold a few hundred thousand distinct CDR3 sequences, with about 15% observed a single time. These same records also appear under a second study, on T cells in Graves' hyperthyroidism and ophthalmopathy.

The source was peripheral blood mononuclear cells (PBMCs), collected at new diagnosis, from a patient treated with antithyroid drugs. Receptors were obtained from a woman between 40 and 55 years old with Graves disease.

The table lists this clonotype with a few counts. V gene TRBV9 combines with J gene TRBJ2-4; tentatively, D is TRBD1 or TRBD2 (6 bases each). V lost 4 bases, J lost 5 bases, and 10 bases lay in between. This CDR3 region has 13 residues. Germline values: CDR1 SGDLS, CDR2 YYNGEE. In DNA form, the CDR3 reads TGTGCCAGCAGCCCGGGGGCGGAAAACATTCAGTACTTC. Translated: CASSPGAENIQYF. The entire variable domain, with the rest obtained from reference TRBV9 and TRBJ2-4, is as follows: DSGVTQTPKHLITATGQRVTLRCSPRSGDLSVYWYQQSLDQGLQFLIQYYNGEERAKGNILERFSAQQFPDLHSELNLSSLELGDSALYFCASSPGAENIQYFGAGTRLSVL.

This clonotype showed up many times. The chain links TRBV3-1 to TRBJ1-1; D might be TRBD1 (5 bases). Trimming removed 4 bases from V and 4 bases from J, with 10 bases in between. CDR1 and CDR2 (germline): LGHDT, YNNKEL (reference sequence). The CDR3 extends over 13 amino acids. The CDR3, as DNA: TGTGCCAGCAGCCGATTTAGGGGCACTGAAGCTTTCTTT. It codes for CASSRFRGTEAFF.

This chain links TRBV6-2 or TRBV6-3 with TRBJ2-1; D assignment may be TRBD1 or TRBD2 (5 bases each). In germline, CDR1 is MNHEY, CDR2 SVGEGT. CDR3 size: 14 residues. V was trimmed by 2 bases and J by 9 bases, leaving 14 bases between them. CDR3 protein: CASSYGGGSAEQFF. CDR3 DNA sequence: TGTGCCAGCAGTTACGGTGGGGGTAGCGCTGAGCAGTTCTTC.

This clonotype has ten or more counts. The CDR3 sequence: CASSELQGRADTQYF. The CDR3, as DNA: TGTGCCAGCAGTGAACTACAGGGTCGGGCAGATACGCAGTATTTT. The genes are TRBV2 and TRBJ2-3, with D possibly TRBD1 on 6 matching bases. The CDR3 consists of 15 residues. Germline V gene lookup returns CDR1 SNHLY and CDR2 FYNNEI. The V end lost 2 bases, the J end lost 4 bases, and 13 bases lay between the germline ends.

This clonotype came up many times. The chain has TRBV3-1 and TRBJ2-1; maybe TRBD2 (6 bases). Trimming stripped 1 base from V and 8 bases from J, with 15 bases between. CDR1 is LGHDT, CDR2 YNNKEL, per germline (reference sequence). The CDR3 runs 15 residues. The CDR3 reads CASSQGQGPGDEQFF. The CDR3, as DNA: TGTGCCAGCAGCCAAGGTCAGGGCCCGGGGGATGAGCAGTTCTTC.

The rearrangement uses TRBV19 and TRBJ1-5; D not resolved. Germline V gene sequence: CDR1 LNHDA, CDR2 SQIVND (reference sequence). V lost 3 bases, J lost 0 bases, and 9 bases lay in between. The CDR3 length is 15 residues. The CDR3 nucleotides read TGTGCCAGTAGTATTTCGAGCTATAGCAATCAGCCCCAGCATTTT. This sequence encodes CASSISSYSNQPQHF. The entire variable domain, with the rest obtained from reference TRBV19 and TRBJ1-5, is as follows: DGGITQSPKYLFRKEGQNVTLSCEQNLNHDAMYWYRQDPGQGLRLIYYSQIVNDFQKGDIAEGYSVSREKKESFPLTVTSAQKNPTAFYLCASSISSYSNQPQHFGDGTRLSIL.

The genes are TRBV7-9 and TRBJ2-1; 10 bases map to TRBD2. Germline trimming cut 5 bases from V and 5 bases from J; bases unmatched to any gene: 6. The CDR3 is made up of 15 amino acids. Germline values: CDR1 SEHNR, CDR2 FQNEAQ (reference sequence). The DNA for the CDR3 is TGTGCCAGCAGCCCGGGACTAGCGCGTAACAATGAGCAGTTCTTC. Translating gives CASSPGLARNNEQFF.

This clonotype showed up just a few times. CDR3 amino acids: CASSLGLAGTTYNEQFF. The CDR3, as DNA: TGTGCCAGTAGTCTGGGACTAGCGGGGACAACCTACAATGAGCAGTTCTTC. The chain is built from TRBV19 and TRBJ2-1, with 13 bases that match TRBD2. Looked up from germline, CDR1 is LNHDA and CDR2 is SQIVND (reference sequence). The trim removed 5 bases at V and 2 bases at J, leaving 6 bases unmatched. The length of the CDR3 is 17 residues.

V is TRBV24-1 and J is TRBJ2-3; the match to TRBD2 covers 8 bases. The CDR3 contains 15 residues. Germline lookup yields CDR1 KGHDR and CDR2 SFDVKD. The V segment lost 7 bases and the J segment 2 bases; nucleotides outside the gene matches: 7. DNA of the CDR3: TGTGCCACCAGCCGAAGCGGGAGCCACACAGATACGCAGTATTTT. Translation: CATSRSGSHTDTQYF.

This clonotype was counted many times. This chain connects TRBV28 to TRBJ2-7; TRBD2 aligns across 7 bases. CDR1 and CDR2 (germline): MDHEN, SYDVKM. The CDR3 consists of 14 residues. The V segment lost 7 bases and the J segment 2 bases; nucleotides outside the gene matches: 8. This CDR3 reads CASIPPGGPYEQYF. DNA of the CDR3: TGTGCCAGCATCCCACCGGGAGGACCCTACGAGCAGTACTTC.

The chain uses TRBV5-4 and TRBJ2-1; 8 bases agree with TRBD2. The CDR3 contains 16 residues. V was clipped by 2 bases and J by 8 bases; unmatched bases: 12. CDR1 and CDR2 (germline): SGHNT, YYREEE (reference sequence). The CDR3 loop reads CASSFDLSGNGDEQFF. CDR3 bases: TGTGCCAGCAGCTTCGACCTTAGCGGGAATGGGGATGAGCAGTTCTTC.

This clonotype was detected ten times or more. The rearrangement links TRBV10-3 to TRBJ2-1; 9 bases are shared with TRBD2. The V and J ends lost 3 bases and 3 bases, in that order; junction bases with no gene match: 3. CDR1 is ENHRY, CDR2 SYGVKD, per germline. CDR3 length equals 15 residues. CDR3 loop: CAISDRLAVYNEQFF. The CDR3 nucleotides are TGTGCCATCAGTGATCGACTAGCGGTCTACAATGAGCAGTTCTTC.

This clonotype was recorded at least ten times. This chain connects TRBV7-8 to TRBJ2-2, with D hard to call. The CDR3 contains 15 residues. Trimming took off 7 bases at V and 2 bases at J, with 14 bases between the two ends. Germline V lookup: CDR1 SGHVS, CDR2 FQNEAQ. The CDR3 sequence is CASNDNLKNTGELFF. The CDR3 DNA reads TGTGCCAGCAATGACAACCTTAAAAACACCGGGGAGCTGTTTTTT.

This clonotype was detected only a few times. The genes are TRBV7-2 and TRBJ2-3; maybe TRBD1 (6 bases). This CDR3 spans 13 amino acids. Trimming removed 4 bases at V and 3 bases at J, with 8 bases between. From germline, CDR1 is SGHTA and CDR2 FQGNSA. Here the CDR3 reads CASSYRVTDTQYF. The CDR3 coding sequence is TGTGCCAGCAGCTACAGGGTTACAGATACGCAGTATTTT.

The chain links TRBV4-1 to TRBJ1-3; D might be TRBD1 (6 bases). V dropped 2 bases and J dropped 4 bases, with 9 bases sitting between them. This CDR3 has 14 amino acids. Germline V gene sequence: CDR1 MGHRA, CDR2 YSYEKL. The DNA for the CDR3 is TGCGCCAGCAGCCAACAGGGGCCGGGAAACACCATATATTTT. Residues: CASSQQGPGNTIYF.

This clonotype was observed at least ten times. The CDR3, as DNA: TGTGCCAGCAGTGAAGAGGGCGAGCAGTACTTC. Translation: CASSEEGEQYF. This sequence joins TRBV2 and TRBJ2-7; D unresolved. The ends were cut back, 1 base at V and 6 bases at J, with 4 bases in the middle. CDR1 SNHLY and CDR2 FYNNEI come from the germline V gene. This CDR3 contains 11 residues.

V gene TRBV20-1 combines with J gene TRBJ2-1, with 9 bases identical to TRBD1. The V gene end was trimmed by 6 bases and the J gene end by 10 bases; junction bases not matched to a gene: 19. The CDR3 loop spans 16 amino acids. The germline gives CDR1 DFQATT, CDR2 SNEGSKA (reference sequence). This CDR3 reads CSARKLGTGKVKEQFF. CDR3 DNA sequence: TGCAGTGCCAGAAAACTAGGGACAGGGAAAGTTAAGGAGCAGTTCTTC.

This clonotype was seen at least ten times. The chain couples TRBV28 to TRBJ2-3, with D possibly being TRBD1 (5 bases). This CDR3 contains 15 residues. The V and J ends lost 1 base and 4 bases respectively, with 12 bases between them. CDR1 is MDHEN, CDR2 SYDVKM, per germline. CDR3 residues: CASSLYGQGADTQYF. CDR3 nucleotides: TGTGCCAGCAGTTTATATGGCCAGGGTGCAGATACGCAGTATTTT.